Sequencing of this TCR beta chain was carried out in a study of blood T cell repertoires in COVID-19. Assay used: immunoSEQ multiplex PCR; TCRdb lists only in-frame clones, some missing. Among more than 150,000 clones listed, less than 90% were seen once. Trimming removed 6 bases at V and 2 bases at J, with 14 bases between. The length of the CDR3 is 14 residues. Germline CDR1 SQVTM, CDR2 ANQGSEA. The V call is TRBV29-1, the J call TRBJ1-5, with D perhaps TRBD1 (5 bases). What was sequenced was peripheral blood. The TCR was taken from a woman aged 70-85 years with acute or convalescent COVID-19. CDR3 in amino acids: CSVVWQGGNQPQHF. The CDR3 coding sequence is TGCAGCGTGGTTTGGCAGGGTGGCAATCAGCCCCAGCATTTT.